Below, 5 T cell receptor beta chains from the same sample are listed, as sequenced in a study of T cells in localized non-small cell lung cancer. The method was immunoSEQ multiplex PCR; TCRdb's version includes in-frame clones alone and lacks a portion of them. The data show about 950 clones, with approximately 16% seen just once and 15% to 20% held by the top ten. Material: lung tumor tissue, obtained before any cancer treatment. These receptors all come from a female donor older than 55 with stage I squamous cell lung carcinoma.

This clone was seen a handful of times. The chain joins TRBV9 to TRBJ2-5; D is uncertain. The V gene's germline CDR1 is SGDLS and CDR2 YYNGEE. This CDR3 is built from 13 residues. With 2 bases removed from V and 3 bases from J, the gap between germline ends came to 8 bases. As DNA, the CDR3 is TGTGCCAGCAGCGTTTGGGAAGAAGAGACCCAGTACTTC. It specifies CASSVWEEETQYF.

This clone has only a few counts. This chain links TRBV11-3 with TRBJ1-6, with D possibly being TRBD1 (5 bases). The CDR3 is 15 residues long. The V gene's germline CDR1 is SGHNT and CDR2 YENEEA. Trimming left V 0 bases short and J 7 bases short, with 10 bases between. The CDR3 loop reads CASSLEGRLNSPLHF. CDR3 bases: TGTGCCAGCAGCTTAGAGGGGCGCTTAAATTCACCCCTCCACTTT.

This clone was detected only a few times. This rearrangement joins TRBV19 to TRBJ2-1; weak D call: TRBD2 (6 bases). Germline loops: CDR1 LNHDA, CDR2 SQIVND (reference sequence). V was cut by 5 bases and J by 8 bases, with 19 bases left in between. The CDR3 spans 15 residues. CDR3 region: CASSAETSPGDEQFF. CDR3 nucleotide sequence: TGTGCCAGTAGTGCCGAGACTAGTCCTGGGGATGAGCAGTTCTTC.

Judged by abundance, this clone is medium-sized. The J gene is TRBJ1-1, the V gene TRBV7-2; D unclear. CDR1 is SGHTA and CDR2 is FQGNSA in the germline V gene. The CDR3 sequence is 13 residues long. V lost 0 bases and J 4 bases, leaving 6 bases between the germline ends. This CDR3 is CASSLAQSTEAFF. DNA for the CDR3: TGTGCCAGCAGCTTAGCGCAGAGCACTGAAGCTTTCTTT.

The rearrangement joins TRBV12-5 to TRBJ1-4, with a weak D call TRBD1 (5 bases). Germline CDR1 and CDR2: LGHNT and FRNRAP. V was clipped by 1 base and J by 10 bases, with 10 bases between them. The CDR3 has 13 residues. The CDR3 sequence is CASGLEGGVKLFF. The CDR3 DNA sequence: TGTGCTAGTGGTTTGGAGGGAGGGGTAAAACTGTTTTTT.